This T cell receptor beta chain was sequenced in a study of CD8+CD57+ T cells in acquired aplastic anemia. As for the study in general: Across the sorted CD4+ and CD8+ cells, DNA amounts averaged approximately 3.1 ug. Findings and limits, study-wide: The study identified roughly 29 CD8+ CDR3 sequences shared by patients and controls.

Only patients with CD8+CD57+ cell expansion on flow cytometry were chosen for sequencing. All participating patients were living with severe acquired aplastic anemia. Patients were treatment-naive when blood was sampled. For CDR3 and TCR beta VDJ profiling, genomic DNA was the template used. MiXCR, run by TCRdb on the reads, gives a single entry per CDR3 protein. Of approximately 300,000 distinct CDR3 sequences listed, about three fifths are singletons. About this clonotype itself: Its antigen is unknown.

CDR1 SGHDT and CDR2 YYEEEE come from the germline V gene. This CDR3 is 15 amino acids long. V was cut by 4 bases and J by 0 bases, with 13 bases left in between. V usage is TRBV5-6 and J usage is TRBJ1-1; a weak D match, TRBD1 (6 bases). This sequence was found in a human donor with aplastic anemia. Sequenced input: sorted CD4+, CD8+, or CD8+CD57+ T cells (not recorded which) from PBMCs. Written as DNA, the CDR3 is TGTGCCAGCAGCGGATTTACAGGGTTGAACACTGAAGCTTTCTTT. This translates into CASSGFTGLNTEAFF.